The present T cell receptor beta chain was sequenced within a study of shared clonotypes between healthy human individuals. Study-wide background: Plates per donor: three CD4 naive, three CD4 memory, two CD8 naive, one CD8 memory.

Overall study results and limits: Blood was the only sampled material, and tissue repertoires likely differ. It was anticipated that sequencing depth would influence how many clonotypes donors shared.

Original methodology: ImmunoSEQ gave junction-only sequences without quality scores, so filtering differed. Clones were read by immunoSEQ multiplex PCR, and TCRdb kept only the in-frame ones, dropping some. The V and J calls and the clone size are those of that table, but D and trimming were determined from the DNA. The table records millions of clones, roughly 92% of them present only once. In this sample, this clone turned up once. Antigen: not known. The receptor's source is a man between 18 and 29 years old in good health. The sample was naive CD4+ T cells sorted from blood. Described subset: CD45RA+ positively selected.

The CDR3 region is CASSLLPGDSPLHF. The CDR3 region has the DNA TGTGCCAGCAGTTTATTGCCGGGGGATTCACCCCTCCACTTT. The chain recombines TRBV27 with TRBJ1-6; D may be TRBD1 (5 bases). The CDR3 consists of 14 residues. Germline V lookup: CDR1 MNHEY, CDR2 SMNVEV (reference sequence). V gave up 1 base and J gave up 8 bases, with 9 bases separating them.